This T cell receptor beta chain appears in the sequencing data of a study of blood T cell repertoires in COVID-19. Study background: Samples taken during acute and convalescent COVID-19 were collected in the United States, Italy and Spain.

Measured with immunoSEQ multiplex PCR; TCRdb has only the in-frame clones, and not every one. The sample shows about 210,000 clones, about 79% of them seen only once. The length of the CDR3 is 14 residues. The junction had 2 bases not matched to a gene; V was cut back by 4 bases and J by 6 bases. Germline CDR1 reads SGHAT; CDR2 reads FQNNGV. This clone was detected only once. V usage is TRBV11-2 and J usage is TRBJ1-4; 10 nucleotides line up with TRBD1. Specimen: peripheral blood. The clonotype was recovered from a man aged 50 to 59 with active or convalescent COVID-19. CDR3: CASSSTGGYEKLFF. The DNA for the CDR3 is TGTGCCAGCAGCTCGACAGGGGGCTATGAAAAACTGTTTTTT.